A single sample is the source of the 15 T cell receptor beta chains below, sequenced in a study of blood T cell repertoires in COVID-19 (dated by TCRdb to the early 2020s). The method behind the library was the immunoSEQ multiplex PCR assay. TCRdb mirrors the immuneACCESS table, restricted to in-frame sequences. Some clones are absent from its copies; in checked studies, under half trace to an unresolved V gene, and the reason for the others is unknown. This sample comprises around 150,000 clones, about 90% of them detected only once. Jointly, the top ten make up over 9.5% of the sample. The material sequenced was peripheral blood. These receptors originate from a man aged 60 to 75 with active or convalescent COVID-19.

The J gene is TRBJ2-7, the V gene TRBV6-5; D perhaps matches TRBD2 (5 bases). V lost 0 bases and J 2 bases, leaving 8 bases between the germline ends. The CDR3 spans 14 residues. Germline loops: CDR1 MNHEY, CDR2 SVGAGI. The CDR3 region has the DNA TGTGCCAGCAGTTACTCGTCGCGGGCCTACGAGCAGTACTTC. Its translation is CASSYSSRAYEQYF.

The chain carries TRBV7-9 and TRBJ2-1; unclear D gene. The germline gives CDR1 SEHNR, CDR2 FQNEAQ (reference sequence). Trimming left V 1 base short and J 0 bases short, with 4 bases between. This CDR3 contains 14 residues. The CDR3 sequence: CASSLDFSYNEQFF. CDR3 bases: TGTGCCAGCAGCTTAGACTTCTCCTACAATGAGCAGTTCTTC.

The DNA for the CDR3 is TGTGCCACCAGCAGAGAACGGGGGGTTTACAATGAGCAGTTCTTC. Protein product: CATSRERGVYNEQFF. The chain joins TRBV15 to TRBJ2-1, with 7 positions matching TRBD2. The J segment lost 4 bases and the V segment lost 0 bases, leaving 3 bases of the junction unmatched. The germline V gene has CDR1 LNHNV and CDR2 YYDKDF (reference sequence). CDR3 length equals 15 residues.

The chain carries TRBV18 and TRBJ2-1; possibly TRBD2 for D (6 bases). In germline, CDR1 is KGHSH, CDR2 LQKENI. V was pared by 1 base and J by 3 bases, with 10 bases between. This CDR3 is 15 amino acids long. This chain's CDR3 is CASSPLLARYNEQFF. The DNA for the CDR3 is TGTGCCAGCTCACCACTGCTAGCGCGCTACAATGAGCAGTTCTTC.

The chain uses TRBV7-8 and TRBJ2-1; TRBD1 is a possible D gene (6 bases). The CDR3 spans 15 residues. Between the trimmed V and J ends, which lost 2 bases and 4 bases, there was a span of 12 bases. CDR1 SGHVS and CDR2 FQNEAQ come from the germline V gene. The CDR3 DNA is TGTGCCAGCAGCTTATCAGGGGTGGTTTACAATGAGCAGTTCTTC. Residues: CASSLSGVVYNEQFF.

This chain uses TRBV28 with TRBJ1-4; TRBD1 matches 7 bases. The CDR3 runs 23 residues. The ends lost 6 bases at V and 3 bases at J; junction bases unmatched: 31. Germline V gives CDR1 MDHEN, CDR2 SYDVKM. The CDR3 loop is CASRREKPGSRDSSVGANEKLFF. The CDR3 bases are TGTGCCAGCAGGCGTGAAAAACCCGGGTCCCGGGACAGCTCAGTAGGGGCTAATGAAAAACTGTTTTTT.

The chain carries TRBV28 and TRBJ2-7; TRBD1 matches at 12 bases. The CDR3 length is 14 residues. J gave up 7 bases and V 6 bases, and 7 bases lay outside the gene matches. Germline CDR1 MDHEN, CDR2 SYDVKM. CDR3 sequence reads: CASRGGQGAREQYF. CDR3 coding DNA: TGTGCCAGCAGGGGGGGACAGGGGGCTAGGGAGCAGTACTTC.

This chain joins TRBV3-1 (or the pseudogene TRBV3-2) and TRBJ1-6, with 8 bases fitting TRBD1. The V gene's germline CDR1 is LGHDT and CDR2 YNNKEL (reference sequence). The CDR3 runs 15 residues. J gave up 7 bases and V 1 base, and 3 bases lay outside the gene matches. CDR3 sequence reads: CASSQGGTGNSPLHF. CDR3 bases: TGTGCCAGCAGCCAAGGTGGGACAGGAAATTCACCCCTCCACTTT.

V gene TRBV2 combines with J gene TRBJ2-1; weak D call: TRBD2 (5 bases). V lost 7 bases, J lost 2 bases, and 18 bases lay in between. Germline-derived CDR1 and CDR2 are SNHLY and FYNNEI. The CDR3 covers 16 residues. CDR3 amino acids: CASTLEGLKPYNEQFF. CDR3 coding DNA: TGTGCCAGCACTCTCGAGGGCCTTAAGCCCTACAATGAGCAGTTCTTC.

Here the CDR3 DNA reads TGTGCCAGCAGTGAAATGGCTAGCGGGAGGTATGAGCAGTTCTTC. Its translation is CASSEMASGRYEQFF. V is TRBV2 and J is TRBJ2-1; 11 bases align to TRBD2. Trimming removed 2 bases from V and 8 bases from J; junction bases left unmatched: 5. The CDR3 runs to 15 residues. The germline V gene encodes CDR1 SNHLY and CDR2 FYNNEI.

V usage is TRBV19 and J usage is TRBJ1-1; a possible D gene is TRBD1 (6 bases). V shed 2 bases and J shed 4 bases, with 11 bases lying between them. This CDR3 comprises 14 residues. CDR1 is LNHDA, CDR2 SQIVND, per germline (reference sequence). In DNA, the CDR3 is TGTGCCAGTAGTATATTAACAGGGCTCACTGAAGCTTTCTTT. This translates into CASSILTGLTEAFF.

The chain employs TRBV10-1 and TRBJ2-1; TRBD2 agrees at 9 bases. This CDR3 has 16 residues. Trimming took 4 bases from V and 6 from J; bases not matched to a gene: 10. Looked up from germline, CDR1 is WNHNN and CDR2 is SYGVQD (reference sequence). CDR3 region: CASSGTAGGPINEQFF. The CDR3 DNA is TGCGCCAGCAGTGGAACCGCGGGAGGGCCCATCAATGAGCAGTTCTTC.

V is TRBV10-3 and J is TRBJ1-6; D unresolved. Germline CDR1 and CDR2: ENHRY and SYGVKD. V was trimmed by 3 bases and J by 6 bases, leaving 6 bases between them. The CDR3 spans 13 residues. The CDR3 coding sequence is TGTGCCATCAGTGAATGGAGTAATTCACCCCTCCACTTT. This sequence encodes CAISEWSNSPLHF.

The CDR3 loop is CASSPGAKETQYF. CDR3 DNA sequence: TGTGCCAGCAGCCCGGGAGCCAAAGAGACCCAGTACTTC. The chain employs TRBV11-1 and TRBJ2-5; TRBD2 is a possible D gene (6 bases). V gave up 5 bases and J gave up 3 bases, with 10 bases separating them. The CDR3 spans 13 residues. Germline CDR1 reads SGHAT; CDR2 reads FQDESV (reference sequence).

The chain employs TRBV5-5 and TRBJ2-3; weak D call: TRBD1 (5 bases). Trimming pared 4 bases from V and 2 bases from J, leaving 11 bases between. Germline values: CDR1 SGHKS, CDR2 YYEKEE (reference sequence). The CDR3 is 14 residues long. This chain's CDR3 is CASSQGTVTDTQYF. The CDR3 region has the DNA TGTGCCAGCAGCCAGGGAACGGTCACAGATACGCAGTATTTT.